Given below is one T cell receptor (beta chain) in context. This clonotype was recorded at least ten times. Its antigen is still unknown. Base qualities are not at hand, and no much larger clone is one base apart. The data stem from a study of low-dose radiotherapy and immunotherapy resistance in tumors (dated by TCRdb to 2022 to 2024). About the study as a whole: Patients in Cohort 1 were given 0.5 Gy per fraction every 2 weeks, and the prescribed total PTV dose was 6.5 Gy. For Cohort 2, the dose was 1 Gy per fraction given every two weeks, adding up to 13 Gy in total across 26 weeks. No randomization into treatment groups was done for the people taking part in the trial. Nivolumab and ipilimumab were both given intravenously, with nivolumab at a 240 mg flat dose every two weeks and ipilimumab at 1 mg/kg every six weeks. Intravenous cyclophosphamide at 200 mg/m2 was administered every two weeks, one day ahead of each radiation and immunotherapy administration. Aspirin 300 mg was taken orally once daily by patients for four cycles, starting on cycle 1 day 1. Eight patients were included in the translational analysis: three from the first dose cohort and the first five from the second dose cohort.

According to the study, the label for this sample's time point signals: before trial treatment. Donors were enrolled in RACIN, a single-arm phase I dose-escalation trial combining nivolumab, ipilimumab, aspirin, low-dose cyclophosphamide and low-dose radiotherapy. Patients with advanced, TIL-negative solid tumors were considered eligible. First-strand cDNA was synthesized using Superscript III and a set of TRAV- and TRBV-specific primers, so that both TCRalpha and TCRbeta chains were covered. TCRs were amplified with Phusion for about 20 PCR cycles using a constant-region primer together with the adapter attached to the V primers. Amplification of the isolated mRNA was done with the MessageAmp II aRNA Amplification Kit, which involved a roughly 16-hour in vitro transcription at 37 degrees C. mRNA for TCR sequencing was isolated with the Dynabeads mRNA DIRECT Purification Kit. A second roughly 23-cycle Phusion PCR added indexed Illumina adapters, and products were purified with AMPure XP beads. Deep sequencing of TCRalpha and TCRbeta libraries was performed on an Illumina MiniSeq instrument. On the authors' methods: Using custom Perl scripts, TCR sequences encoding the same protein were pooled, out-of-frame sequences were removed, and the abundance of each clonotype was computed. TCR sequences supported by only a single read were excluded from analysis. Repertoire metrics included Shannon entropy, Gini index, clonality, richness, and frequency of TCRs shared between repertoires. The public reads were run again by TCRdb, first through fastp at Q25 and then through MiXCR, and only productive beta chains were kept. Identical CDR3 protein sequences are pooled into one entry, listed with their most common genes and DNA. What appears here as the V and J calls and clone size reflects TCRdb's work, not the paper's. The sample table shows 100,000 or so distinct CDR3 sequences, and roughly a tenth are seen once. The ten biggest clones cover around 1% of the sample.

V is shortened by 0 bases, J by 5 bases, and the region joining them spans 7 bases. The CDR1 and CDR2 encoded by the germline V gene are SGHTA and FQGNSA. From the cysteine up to the phenylalanine, the CDR3 has a length of 13 residues. The only DNA kept is the CDR3, 39 bases in frame from the first base. The starting material was PBMCs, obtained before treatment. The origin of this receptor is a male donor with prostate cancer. This chain joins TRBV7-2 to TRBJ2-5; the D gene assignment is ambiguous. The DNA is as follows: TGTGCCAGCAGCTTAGCATCCGGCGAGACCCAGTACTTC. Its translation is CASSLASGETQYF.